A single sample is the source of the 26 T cell receptor beta chains below, sequenced in a study of T cell repertoires in cytomegalovirus infection. The antigens these receptors bind are not known. Via MiXCR, TCRdb re-called the reads, giving one row per CDR3 protein. The sample yields around 710,000 distinct CDR3 sequences, approximately 32% seen once. The sample consisted of cultured CD8+ T cells from PBMCs, taken from culture after CMV antigen stimulation. These receptors were obtained from a human donor in good health (CMV status not recorded). Some clones in this sample may be carry-over from other donors' samples.

This clonotype was observed a few times. The V call is TRBV7-6, the J call TRBJ2-5; D might be TRBD2 (7 bases). Per the germline V gene, CDR1 is SGHVS and CDR2 is FNYEAQ. The CDR3 totals 15 residues. Trimming shortened V by 4 bases and J by 5 bases, and 17 bases separated the two germline ends. This CDR3 reads CASSSEGGPEETQYF. In DNA, the CDR3 is TGTGCCAGCAGCTCCGAGGGGGGGCCTGAGGAGACCCAGTACTTC.

This clonotype has at least ten counts. The chain recombines TRBV7-3 with TRBJ2-3; TRBD2 aligns across 9 bases. Germline V CDR1 and CDR2: SGHTA, FQGTGA. The CDR3 consists of 14 residues. V gave up 5 bases and J gave up 6 bases; unmatched junction bases: 6. The DNA of the CDR3 is TGTGCCAGCAGCCTACGAGCGGGGGGTGATACGCAGTATTTT. Translating it yields CASSLRAGGDTQYF.

The chain uses TRBV27 and TRBJ2-3, with D possibly being TRBD2 (5 bases). V lost 2 bases and J lost 6, with 9 bases in between. Per the germline V gene, CDR1 is MNHEY and CDR2 is SMNVEV (reference sequence). CDR3 length: 13 amino acids. The CDR3 loop reads CASSLTTRDTQYF. The CDR3 DNA follows: TGTGCCAGCAGTTTAACCACTAGGGATACGCAGTATTTT.

This clonotype came up a few times. The chain joins TRBV6-2 or TRBV6-3 to TRBJ2-2; D not resolved. CDR1 is MNHEY and CDR2 is SVGEGT in the germline V gene. CDR3 length: 15 residues. V lost 0 bases and J 1 base, leaving 6 bases between the germline ends. This chain's CDR3 is CASSYSTKNTGELFF. For the CDR3, the DNA is TGTGCCAGCAGTTACTCAACAAAGAACACCGGGGAGCTGTTTTTT.

A few counts support this clonotype. J is TRBJ2-4 and V is TRBV3-1, with D maybe TRBD1 (6 bases). Trimming shortened V by 1 base and J by 7 bases, and 8 bases separated the two germline ends. CDR1 is LGHDT, CDR2 YNNKEL, per germline (reference sequence). The CDR3 has 13 residues. CDR3 amino acids: CASSQGRGNIQYF. CDR3 DNA sequence: TGTGCCAGCAGCCAAGGAAGGGGGAACATTCAGTACTTC. Full variable domain (outside the CDR3, taken from reference TRBV3-1 and TRBJ2-4): DTAVSQTPKYLVTQMGNDKSIKCEQNLGHDTMYWYKQDSKKFLKIMFSYNNKELIINETVPNRFSPKSPDKAHLNLHINSLELGDSAVYFCASSQGRGNIQYFGAGTRLSVL.

The chain joins TRBV7-6 to TRBJ2-2; D gene uncertain. This CDR3 contains 14 residues. V dropped 5 bases and J dropped 1 base, with 8 bases sitting between them. Germline V gene sequence: CDR1 SGHVS, CDR2 FNYEAQ. Written as DNA, the CDR3 is TGTGCCAGCAGCGTTAACAGGAACACCGGGGAGCTGTTTTTT. Protein sequence: CASSVNRNTGELFF.

There are many counts of this clonotype. The chain joins TRBV7-9 to TRBJ2-7; TRBD2 is a possible D gene (5 bases). This CDR3 region has 14 residues. V lost 5 bases, J lost 2 bases, and 13 bases lay in between. Per the germline V gene, CDR1 is SEHNR and CDR2 is FQNEAQ (reference sequence). CDR3: CASSPQDSPYEQYV. The CDR3 coding sequence is TGTGCCAGCAGCCCTCAGGACTCTCCCTACGAGCAGTACGTC.

The J gene is TRBJ2-1, the V gene TRBV15; D gene uncertain. The CDR3 totals 14 residues. The germline V gene encodes CDR1 LNHNV and CDR2 YYDKDF (reference sequence). Between the trimmed V and J ends, which lost 5 bases and 10 bases, there was a span of 18 bases. CDR3 DNA sequence: TGTGCCACCAGCGTAAGGACGTTCCTAGAAGAGCAGTTCTTC. Residues: CATSVRTFLEEQFF.

This clonotype was recorded many times. V and J are TRBV12-3 or TRBV12-4 and TRBJ2-1, with TRBD2 matching over 9 bases. This CDR3 is 12 amino acids long. V lost 2 bases to trimming and J lost 12 bases; unmatched junction nucleotides: 2. CDR3 loop: CASSLLLAGQFF. Written as DNA, the CDR3 is TGTGCCAGCAGTTTACTACTAGCGGGGCAGTTCTTC.

This chain connects TRBV6-1 to TRBJ2-3, with a possible D match to TRBD2 (5 bases). The CDR3 length is 14 residues. Germline V gene data show CDR1 as MNHNS and CDR2 as SASEGT. Trimming stripped 9 bases from V and 7 bases from J, with 20 bases between. The CDR3, as DNA: TGTGCCAGAATCCGGGAAAACCCTCTTCATACGCAGTATTTT. Its translation is CARIRENPLHTQYF.

This clonotype was recorded only once. The chain combines TRBV6-2 or TRBV6-3 with TRBJ1-5; 8 bases are a match to TRBD1. The CDR3 extends over 17 amino acids. Germline V gene data show CDR1 as MNHEY and CDR2 as SVGEGT. Trimming removed 2 bases from V and 6 bases from J; junction bases left unmatched: 12. CDR3 coding DNA: TGTGCCAGCAGTTACCCCCGGGACAGGACGAGACGTCAGCCCCAGCATTTT. Encoded protein: CASSYPRDRTRRQPQHF.

The gene calls are TRBV19 and TRBJ1-5; 7 positions agree with TRBD1. The CDR3 has 13 amino acids. The V and J ends lost 5 bases and 4 bases, in that order; junction bases with no gene match: 2. Germline-derived CDR1 and CDR2 are LNHDA and SQIVND (reference sequence). DNA of the CDR3: TGTGCCAGTAGTTGGGGACAGAATCAGCCCCAGCATTTT. Translating it yields CASSWGQNQPQHF.

The V and J genes are TRBV10-3 and TRBJ1-1; perhaps TRBD1 as D (5 bases). The germline V gene encodes CDR1 ENHRY and CDR2 SYGVKD. CDR3 length: 15 residues. V was clipped by 2 bases and J by 3 bases, with 13 bases between them. CDR3 sequence: CAISEGQGADTEAFF. The CDR3 coding sequence is TGTGCCATCAGTGAGGGGCAAGGGGCGGACACTGAAGCTTTCTTT.

This clonotype has only a few counts. The J gene is TRBJ2-2, the V gene TRBV27; the D call may be TRBD1 or TRBD2 (5 bases each). Looked up from germline, CDR1 is MNHEY and CDR2 is SMNVEV (reference sequence). This CDR3 is built from 16 residues. The ends were cut back, 2 bases at V and 5 bases at J, with 15 bases in the middle. CDR3: CASSLAEGPRTGELFF. The CDR3 bases are TGTGCCAGCAGTTTAGCCGAGGGACCCAGAACCGGGGAGCTGTTTTTT.

This chain connects TRBV9 to TRBJ1-2; D gene uncertain. The CDR3 sequence is 12 residues long. Trimming removed 7 bases from V and 8 bases from J, with 15 bases in between. Germline-derived CDR1 and CDR2 are SGDLS and YYNGEE. CDR3 in amino acids: CASLGRERGYTF. The CDR3 DNA sequence: TGTGCCAGCCTGGGAAGGGAAAGAGGCTACACCTTC.

This clonotype occurred many times. V gene TRBV12-3 or TRBV12-4 combines with J gene TRBJ2-1; 10 bases agree with TRBD2. The CDR3 length is 16 residues. The ends lost 5 bases at V and 4 bases at J; junction bases unmatched: 8. The CDR3 DNA follows: TGTGCCAGCAGTCCGCCCCTAGCGGGGGTATACAATGAGCAGTTCTTC. This gives the protein CASSPPLAGVYNEQFF.

This chain uses TRBV7-9 with TRBJ1-6; D uncertain. The CDR3 covers 13 residues. The V and J ends lost 5 bases and 10 bases respectively, with 12 bases between them. CDR1 and CDR2 (germline): SEHNR, FQNEAQ (reference sequence). In nucleotides, the CDR3 is TGTGCCAGCAGCGCTAGCGGGAAGTCACCCCTCCACTTT. This codes for CASSASGKSPLHF.

The chain combines TRBV6-2 or TRBV6-3 with TRBJ2-1, with 9 bases fitting TRBD2. With 4 bases clipped from V and 0 bases from J, the junction kept 10 bases outside the gene matches. The CDR3 has 18 residues. Germline lookup yields CDR1 MNHEY and CDR2 SVGEGT. CDR3 protein: CASSWPGGGGPSYNEQFF. The CDR3 region has the DNA TGTGCCAGCAGTTGGCCTGGCGGGGGGGGACCCTCCTACAATGAGCAGTTCTTC.

J is TRBJ2-2 and V is TRBV7-9; D gene uncertain. Germline V gene sequence: CDR1 SEHNR, CDR2 FQNEAQ (reference sequence). V was shortened by 5 bases and J by 0 bases, with 13 bases between the two germline ends. The CDR3 is 16 amino acids. The CDR3 loop is CASSPPRPANTGELFF. CDR3 nucleotide sequence: TGTGCCAGCAGCCCCCCTCGTCCCGCGAACACCGGGGAGCTGTTTTTT.

The V and J genes are TRBV19 and TRBJ2-1; 10 bases match TRBD1. From germline, CDR1 is LNHDA and CDR2 SQIVND (reference sequence). The CDR3 is made up of 18 amino acids. The ends lost 2 bases at V and 9 bases at J; junction bases unmatched: 16. The CDR3 loop is CASSISLLRTGGEGEQFF. The CDR3 coding sequence is TGTGCCAGTAGTATAAGCCTCCTACGGACAGGGGGAGAAGGTGAGCAGTTCTTC. The whole variable domain, remainder taken from reference TRBV19 and TRBJ2-1, is DGGITQSPKYLFRKEGQNVTLSCEQNLNHDAMYWYRQDPGQGLRLIYYSQIVNDFQKGDIAEGYSVSREKKESFPLTVTSAQKNPTAFYLCASSISLLRTGGEGEQFFGPGTRLTVL.

The V gene is TRBV6-1, the J gene TRBJ2-2; D remains ambiguous. The CDR3 loop spans 16 amino acids. Germline loops: CDR1 MNHNS, CDR2 SASEGT. Trimming took 1 base from V and 1 from J, leaving 10 bases between them. In DNA form, the CDR3 reads TGTGCCAGCAGTGAAGGACCACCCTGGAACACCGGGGAGCTGTTTTTT. This codes for CASSEGPPWNTGELFF.

This clonotype was counted once. The CDR3 sequence is CASSLRDRVRETQYF. CDR3 DNA: TGTGCCAGCAGTCTCCGGGACAGGGTTCGGGAGACCCAGTACTTC. The J gene is TRBJ2-5, the V gene TRBV27; 9 positions agree with TRBD1. The CDR3 extends over 15 amino acids. The J segment lost 5 bases and the V segment lost 5 bases, leaving 9 bases of the junction unmatched. Germline V gene data show CDR1 as MNHEY and CDR2 as SMNVEV (reference sequence).

Concerning this clonotype itself: Being one base from a much bigger clone, this may be a read error. The chain recombines TRBV7-2 with TRBJ1-1; a weak D match, TRBD1 (5 bases). V gave up 8 bases and J gave up 6 bases, with 13 bases separating them. The CDR3 extends over 12 amino acids. The V gene's germline CDR1 is SGHTA and CDR2 FQGNSA. As DNA, the CDR3 is TGTGCCAGCCGAGACTGGGGGGCTGAAGCTTTCTTT. Protein product: CASRDWGAEAFF. Combining the CDR3 with reference TRBV7-2 and TRBJ1-1 gives the whole variable domain GAGVSQSPSNKVTEKGKDVELRCDPISGHTALYWYRQSLGQGLEFLIYFQGNSAPDKSGLPSDRFSAERTGGSVSTLTIQRTQQEDSAVYLCASRDWGAEAFFGQGTRLTVV.

The V and J genes are TRBV6-2 or TRBV6-3 and TRBJ1-1, with a possible D match to TRBD1 (6 bases). The CDR3 runs 16 residues. V lost 4 bases and J 5 bases, leaving 20 bases between the germline ends. Per germline, CDR1 MNHEY and CDR2 SVGEGT. CDR3 sequence (DNA): TGTGCCAGCAGTTCCGTCGGACCCAGGGGTGGGACTGAAGCTTTCTTT. This encodes CASSSVGPRGGTEAFF.

This clonotype was observed at least ten times. The chain couples TRBV7-9 to TRBJ2-1, with a weak D call TRBD1 (5 bases). Deletions cut 2 bases from V and 5 bases from J, with 10 bases between. This CDR3 is built from 14 residues. Germline loops: CDR1 SEHNR, CDR2 FQNEAQ (reference sequence). The CDR3 region is CASSLTGRDNEQFF. The CDR3, as DNA: TGTGCCAGCAGCTTAACCGGCAGGGACAATGAGCAGTTCTTC.

This clonotype was counted ten times or more. This chain uses TRBV7-9 with TRBJ2-3; D unresolved. V gave up 2 bases and J gave up 4 bases, with 4 bases separating them. The germline CDR1 and CDR2 sequences are SEHNR and FQNEAQ (reference sequence). The CDR3 length is 12 residues. For the CDR3, the DNA is TGTGCCAGCAGCTTATCGTCAGATACGCAGTATTTT. Translated: CASSLSSDTQYF.